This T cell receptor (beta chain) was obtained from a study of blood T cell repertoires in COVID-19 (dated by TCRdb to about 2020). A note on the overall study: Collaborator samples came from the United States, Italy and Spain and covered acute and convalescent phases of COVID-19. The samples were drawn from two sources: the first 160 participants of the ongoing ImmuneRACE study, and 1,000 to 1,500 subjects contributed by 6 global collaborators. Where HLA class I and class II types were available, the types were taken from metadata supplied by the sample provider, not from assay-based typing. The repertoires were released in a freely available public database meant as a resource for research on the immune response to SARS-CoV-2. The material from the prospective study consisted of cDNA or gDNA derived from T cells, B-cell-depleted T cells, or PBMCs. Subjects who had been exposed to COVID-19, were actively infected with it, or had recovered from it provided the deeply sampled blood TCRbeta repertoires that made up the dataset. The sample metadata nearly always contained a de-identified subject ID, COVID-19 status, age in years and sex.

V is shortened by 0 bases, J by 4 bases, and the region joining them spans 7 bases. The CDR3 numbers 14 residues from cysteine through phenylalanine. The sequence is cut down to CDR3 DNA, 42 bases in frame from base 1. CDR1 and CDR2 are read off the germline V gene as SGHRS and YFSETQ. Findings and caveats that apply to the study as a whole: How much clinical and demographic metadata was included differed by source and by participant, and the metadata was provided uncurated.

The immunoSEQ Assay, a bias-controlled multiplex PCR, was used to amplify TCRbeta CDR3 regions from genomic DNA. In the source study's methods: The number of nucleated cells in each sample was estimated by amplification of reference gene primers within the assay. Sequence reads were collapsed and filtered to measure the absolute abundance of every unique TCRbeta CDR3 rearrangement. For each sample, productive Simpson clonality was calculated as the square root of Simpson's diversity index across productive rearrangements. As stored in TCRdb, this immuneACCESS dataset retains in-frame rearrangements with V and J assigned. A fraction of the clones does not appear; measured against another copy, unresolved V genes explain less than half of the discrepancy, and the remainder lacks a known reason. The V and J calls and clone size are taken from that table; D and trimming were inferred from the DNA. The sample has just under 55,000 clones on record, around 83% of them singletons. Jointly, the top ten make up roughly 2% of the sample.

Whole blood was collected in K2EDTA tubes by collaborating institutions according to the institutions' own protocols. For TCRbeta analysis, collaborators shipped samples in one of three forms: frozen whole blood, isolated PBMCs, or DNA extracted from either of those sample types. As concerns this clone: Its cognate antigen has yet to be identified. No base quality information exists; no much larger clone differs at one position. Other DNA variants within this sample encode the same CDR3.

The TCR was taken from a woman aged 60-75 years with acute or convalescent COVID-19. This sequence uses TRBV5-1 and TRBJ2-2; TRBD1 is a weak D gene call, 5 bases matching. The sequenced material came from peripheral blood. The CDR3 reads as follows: CASSLGQGTGELFF. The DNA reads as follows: TGCGCCAGCAGCTTGGGGCAGGGCACCGGGGAGCTGTTTTTT. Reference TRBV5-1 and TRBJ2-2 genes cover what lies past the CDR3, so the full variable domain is KAGVTQTPRYLIKTRGQQVTLSCSPISGHRSVSWYQQTPGQGLQFLFEYFSETQRNKGNFPGRFSGRQFSNSRSEMNVSTLELGDSALYLCASSLGQGTGELFFGEGSRLTVL.